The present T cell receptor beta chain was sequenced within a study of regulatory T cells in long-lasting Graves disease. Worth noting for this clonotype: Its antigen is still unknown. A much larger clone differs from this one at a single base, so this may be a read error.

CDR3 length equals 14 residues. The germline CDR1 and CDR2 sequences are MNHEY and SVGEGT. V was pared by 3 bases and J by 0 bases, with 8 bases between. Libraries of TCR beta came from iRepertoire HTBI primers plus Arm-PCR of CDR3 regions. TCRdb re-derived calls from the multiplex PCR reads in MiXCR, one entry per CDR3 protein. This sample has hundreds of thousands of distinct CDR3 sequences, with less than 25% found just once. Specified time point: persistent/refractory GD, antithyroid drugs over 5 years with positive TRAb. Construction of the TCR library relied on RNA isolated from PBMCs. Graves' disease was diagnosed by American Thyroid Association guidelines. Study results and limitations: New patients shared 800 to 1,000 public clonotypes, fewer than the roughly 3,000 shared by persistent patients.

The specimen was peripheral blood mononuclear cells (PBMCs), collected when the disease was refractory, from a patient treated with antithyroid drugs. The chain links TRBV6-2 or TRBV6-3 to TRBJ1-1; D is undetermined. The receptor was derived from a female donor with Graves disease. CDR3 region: CASSYDGVNTEAFF. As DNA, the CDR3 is TGTGCCAGCAGTTATGACGGGGTGAACACTGAAGCTTTCTTT.